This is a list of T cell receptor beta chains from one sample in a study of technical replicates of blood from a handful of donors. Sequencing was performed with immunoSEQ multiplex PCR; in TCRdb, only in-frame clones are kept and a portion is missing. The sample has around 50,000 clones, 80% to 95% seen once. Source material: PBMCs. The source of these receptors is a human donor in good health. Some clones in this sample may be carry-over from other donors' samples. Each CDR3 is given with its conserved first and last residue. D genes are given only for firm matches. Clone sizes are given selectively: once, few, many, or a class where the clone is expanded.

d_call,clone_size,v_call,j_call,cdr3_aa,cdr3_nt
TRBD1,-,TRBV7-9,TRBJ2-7,CASSIGDTGERSYEQYF,TGTGCCAGCAGCATAGGGGACACAGGGGAACGGTCCTACGAGCAGTACTTC
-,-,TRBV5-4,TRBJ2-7,CASSLGQGIDEQYF,TGTGCCAGCAGCTTGGGCCAGGGGATAGACGAGCAGTACTTC
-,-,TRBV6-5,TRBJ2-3,CASRGGLTDTQYF,TGTGCCAGCAGGGGGGGGCTAACAGATACGCAGTATTTT
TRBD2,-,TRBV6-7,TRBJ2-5,CASSYSVALWCGGYQETQYF,TGTGCCAGCAGTTACTCGGTAGCTCTCTGGTGCGGGGGGTACCAAGAGACCCAGTACTTC
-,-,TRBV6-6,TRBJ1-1,CASSLEEEFEAFF,TGTGCCAGCAGCCTCGAGGAGGAGTTTGAAGCTTTCTTT
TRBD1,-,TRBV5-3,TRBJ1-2,CARSLNRGSRGYTF,TGTGCCAGAAGCTTGAACAGGGGGTCTAGGGGCTACACCTTC
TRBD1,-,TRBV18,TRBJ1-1,CASSRNRGTGNTEAFF,TGTGCCAGCTCACGGAACAGGGGGACGGGTAACACTGAAGCTTTCTTT
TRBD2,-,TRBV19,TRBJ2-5,CASSILAGRQETQYF,TGTGCCAGTAGTATTCTAGCGGGGAGGCAAGAGACCCAGTACTTC
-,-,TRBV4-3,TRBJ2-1,CASSQDSVGGNEQFF,TGCGCCAGCAGCCAAGATTCGGTGGGAGGAAATGAGCAGTTCTTC
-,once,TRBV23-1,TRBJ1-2,CASSQSCRAGGYTF,TGCGCCAGCAGTCAATCCTGCAGGGCCGGCGGCTACACCTTC
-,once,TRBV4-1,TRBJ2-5,CASSLYRQQETQYF,TGCGCCAGCAGCCTTTACCGACAGCAAGAGACCCAGTACTTC
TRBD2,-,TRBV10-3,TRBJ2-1,CAISLLAGGMNEQFF,TGTGCCATCAGCCTACTAGCGGGAGGAATGAATGAGCAGTTCTTC
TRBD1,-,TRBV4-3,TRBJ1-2,CASSTDRALYGYTF,TGCGCCAGCAGCACCGACAGGGCACTCTATGGCTACACCTTC
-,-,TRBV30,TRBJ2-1,CAWFVSSYEQFF,TGTGCCTGGTTTGTTAGCTCATATGAGCAGTTCTTC
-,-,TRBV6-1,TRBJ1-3,CASRGDTIYF,TGTGCCAGTAGGGGCGACACCATATATTTT
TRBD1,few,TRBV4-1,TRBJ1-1,CASSLETGGFLGRTEAFF,TGCGCCAGCAGCCTAGAGACAGGGGGCTTCCTAGGGCGCACTGAAGCTTTCTTT
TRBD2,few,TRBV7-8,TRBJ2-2,CASRASGSETGELFF,TGTGCCAGCAGGGCTAGCGGGAGCGAAACCGGGGAGCTGTTTTTT
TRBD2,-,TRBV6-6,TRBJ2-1,CASLARTSGNSNEQFF,TGTGCCAGCTTGGCCAGGACTAGCGGGAATTCGAATGAGCAGTTCTTC
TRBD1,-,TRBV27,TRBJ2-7,CASSEPGQTYEQYF,TGTGCCAGCTCCGAGCCGGGACAGACCTACGAGCAGTACTTC
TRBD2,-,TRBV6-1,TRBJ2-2,CASSEGAGGFGGELFF,TGTGCCAGCAGTGAAGGGGCGGGGGGGTTCGGCGGGGAGCTGTTTTTT
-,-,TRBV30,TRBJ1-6,CACRGEYNSPLHF,TGTGCCTGCCGGGGAGAGTATAATTCACCCCTCCACTTT
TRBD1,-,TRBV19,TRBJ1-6,CASSTTRQGANNSPLHF,TGTGCCAGTAGCACCACCCGACAGGGGGCAAATAATTCACCCCTCCACTTT
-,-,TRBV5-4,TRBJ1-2,CATDSEPNYGYTF,TGTGCCACGGACAGCGAGCCTAACTATGGCTACACCTTC
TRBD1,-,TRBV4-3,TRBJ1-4,CASSQELPGQGAKLFF,TGCGCCAGCAGCCAAGAACTACCGGGACAGGGGGCTAAACTGTTTTTT
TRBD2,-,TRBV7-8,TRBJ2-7,CASSLPGGYEQYF,TGTGCCAGCAGCCTTCCCGGGGGGTACGAGCAGTACTTC
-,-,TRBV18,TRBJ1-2,CASSQNRLEGYTF,TGTGCCAGCTCCCAAAACAGGTTGGAGGGCTACACCTTC
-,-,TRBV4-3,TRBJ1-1,CASSQEDRNTEAFF,TGCGCCAGCAGCCAAGAGGACAGGAACACTGAAGCTTTCTTT
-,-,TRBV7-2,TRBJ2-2,CASSFARTVNTGELFF,TGTGCCAGCAGCTTCGCTAGGACAGTGAACACCGGGGAGCTGTTTTTT
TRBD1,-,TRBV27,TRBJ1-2,CASSPRGPQFNYGYTF,TGTGCCAGCAGTCCCAGGGGGCCCCAATTTAACTATGGCTACACCTTC
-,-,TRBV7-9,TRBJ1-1,CASSLQRGGITEAFF,TGTGCCAGCAGCTTACAGAGGGGGGGTATTACTGAAGCTTTCTTT
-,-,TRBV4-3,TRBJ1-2,CASSPGLTNYGYTF,TGCGCCAGCAGCCCGGGTCTCACTAACTATGGCTACACCTTC
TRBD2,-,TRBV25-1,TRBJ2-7,CASSDMTSGYEQYF,TGTGCCAGCAGTGATATGACTAGCGGCTACGAGCAGTACTTC
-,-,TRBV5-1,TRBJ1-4,CASSYGQSTNEKLFF,TGCGCCAGCAGCTATGGACAGTCAACTAATGAAAAACTGTTTTTT
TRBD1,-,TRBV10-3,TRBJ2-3,CAISGGDRVSGDTQYF,TGTGCCATCAGTGGGGGGGACAGGGTCTCGGGGGATACGCAGTATTTT
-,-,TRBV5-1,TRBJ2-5,CASSLASGEETQYF,TGCGCCAGCAGCTTGGCTTCGGGGGAAGAGACCCAGTACTTC
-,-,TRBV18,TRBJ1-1,CASSRDIMNTEAFF,TGTGCCAGCTCAAGAGACATAATGAACACTGAAGCTTTCTTT
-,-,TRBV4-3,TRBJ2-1,CASSQDPGTSYNEQFF,TGCGCCAGCAGCCAAGACCCCGGGACTTCTTACAATGAGCAGTTCTTC
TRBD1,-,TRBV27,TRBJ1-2,CASSVARQGNYGYTF,TGTGCCAGCAGTGTCGCCCGACAGGGTAACTATGGCTACACCTTC
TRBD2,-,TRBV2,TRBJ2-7,CASLPSGGSYEQYF,TGTGCCAGCTTGCCTAGCGGGGGGTCATACGAGCAGTACTTC
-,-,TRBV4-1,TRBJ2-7,CASSQVSLAAYEQYF,TGCGCCAGCAGCCAAGTATCACTAGCCGCCTACGAGCAGTACTTC
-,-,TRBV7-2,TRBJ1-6,CASSLELGVSTYNSPLHF,TGTGCCAGCAGCTTAGAATTGGGCGTCAGCACCTATAATTCACCCCTCCACTTT
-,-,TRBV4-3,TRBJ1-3,CASSQDLGSWEYTIYF,TGCGCCAGCAGCCAAGATTTAGGGAGCTGGGAGTACACCATATATTTT
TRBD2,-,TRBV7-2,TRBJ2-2,CASSSLGSGKPTGELFF,TGTGCCAGCAGCTCCCTCGGCAGCGGGAAACCCACCGGGGAGCTGTTTTTT
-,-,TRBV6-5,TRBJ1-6,CASSPQGQGTLPLHF,TGTGCCAGCAGTCCGCAAGGGCAGGGGACCCTCCCCCTCCACTTT
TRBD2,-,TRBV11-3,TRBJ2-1,CASSLGRWAGGDNEQFF,TGTGCCAGCAGCTTAGGGAGGTGGGCGGGAGGGGACAATGAGCAGTTCTTC
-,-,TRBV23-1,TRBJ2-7,CASSQSGDFSYEQYF,TGCGCCAGCAGTCAATCCGGGGACTTCTCCTACGAGCAGTACTTC
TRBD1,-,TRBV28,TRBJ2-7,CASSPSGTGLYEQYF,TGTGCCAGCAGTCCCTCCGGGACAGGGTTATACGAGCAGTACTTC